This TCR beta chain was obtained from a study of monozygotic twins with inflammatory bowel disease. Study-level results: Sharing of clonotypes with others was lower in IBD patients than in healthy twins, and this was especially so with disease activity. Distinction of different T cell subtypes was not possible. Patient-specific immunosuppressive treatments may have made repertoires more variable.

During cDNA synthesis, UMIs that each contained a 6-nucleotide sample barcode were added by means of template switching. TCRdb re-called the 5' RACE reads; every CDR3 protein appears as one record, without DNA. Its clone listing holds fewer than 450,000 distinct CDR3 sequences. The CDR3 length is 14 residues. Per the germline V gene, CDR1 is LGHNA and CDR2 is YNFKEQ. On this clonotype: What it binds is unknown.

Material: blood. The chain has TRBV4-2 and TRBJ1-1. The clonotype comes from a human donor with ulcerative colitis or Crohn's disease, or a healthy co-twin of an affected twin (not recorded which). The CDR3 reads CASSPFAGGTEAFF.